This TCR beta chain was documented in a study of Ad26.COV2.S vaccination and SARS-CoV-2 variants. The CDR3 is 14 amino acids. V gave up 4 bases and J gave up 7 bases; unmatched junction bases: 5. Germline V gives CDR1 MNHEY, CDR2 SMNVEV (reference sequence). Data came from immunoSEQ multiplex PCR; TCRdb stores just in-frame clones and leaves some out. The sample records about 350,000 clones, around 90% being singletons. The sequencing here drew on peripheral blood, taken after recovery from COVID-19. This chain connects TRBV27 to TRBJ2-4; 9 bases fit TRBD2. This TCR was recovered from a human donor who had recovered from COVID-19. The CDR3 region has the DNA TGTGCCAGCAGTTCAAGCGGGGGGAATAACATTCAGTACTTC. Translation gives CASSSSGGNNIQYF.